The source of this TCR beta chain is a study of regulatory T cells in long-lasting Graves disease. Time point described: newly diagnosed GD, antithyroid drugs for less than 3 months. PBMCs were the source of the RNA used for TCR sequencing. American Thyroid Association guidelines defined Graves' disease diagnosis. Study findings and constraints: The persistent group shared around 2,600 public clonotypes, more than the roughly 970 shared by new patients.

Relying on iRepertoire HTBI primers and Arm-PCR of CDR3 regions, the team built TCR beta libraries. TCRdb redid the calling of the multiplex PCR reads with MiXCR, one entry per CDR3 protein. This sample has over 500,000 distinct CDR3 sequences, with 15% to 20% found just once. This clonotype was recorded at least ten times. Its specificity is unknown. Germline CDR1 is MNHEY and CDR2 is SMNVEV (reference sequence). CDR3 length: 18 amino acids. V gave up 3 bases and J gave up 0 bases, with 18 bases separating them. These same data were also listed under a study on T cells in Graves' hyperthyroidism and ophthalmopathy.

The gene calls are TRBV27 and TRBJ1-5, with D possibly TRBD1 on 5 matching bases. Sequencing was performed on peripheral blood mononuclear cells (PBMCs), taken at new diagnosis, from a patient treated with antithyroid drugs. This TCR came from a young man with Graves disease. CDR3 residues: CASSFDRQSTYSNQPQHF. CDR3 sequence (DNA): TGTGCCAGCAGTTTCGACAGACAGTCGACTTATAGCAATCAGCCCCAGCATTTT.